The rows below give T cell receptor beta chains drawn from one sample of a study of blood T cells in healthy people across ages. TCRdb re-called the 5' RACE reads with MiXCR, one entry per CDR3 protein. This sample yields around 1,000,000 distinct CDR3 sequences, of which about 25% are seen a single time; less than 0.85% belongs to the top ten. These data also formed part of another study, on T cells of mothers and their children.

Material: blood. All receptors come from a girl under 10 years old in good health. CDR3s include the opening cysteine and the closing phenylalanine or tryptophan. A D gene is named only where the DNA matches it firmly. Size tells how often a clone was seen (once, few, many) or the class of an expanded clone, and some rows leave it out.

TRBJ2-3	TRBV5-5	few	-	CASSRTGFEALTDTQYF	TGTGCCAGCAGCCGTACAGGGTTTGAGGCCCTGACAGATACGCAGTATTTT
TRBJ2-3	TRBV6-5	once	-	CASSLSGETTDTQYF	TGTGCCAGCAGTCTTTCGGGGGAGACCACAGATACGCAGTATTTT
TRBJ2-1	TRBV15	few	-	CATSRDYPGGVSDEQFF	TGTGCCACCAGCAGAGATTACCCAGGCGGGGTTTCGGATGAGCAGTTCTTC
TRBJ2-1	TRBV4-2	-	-	CASSFSGTEQFF	TGTGCCAGCAGCTTTAGTGGGACTGAGCAGTTCTTC
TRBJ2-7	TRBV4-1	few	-	CASRHAIGLYEQYF	TGCGCCAGCAGGCACGCCATTGGGCTCTACGAGCAGTACTTC
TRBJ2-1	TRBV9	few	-	CASSVEGLQEQFF	TGTGCCAGCAGCGTAGAGGGTTTACAGGAGCAGTTCTTC
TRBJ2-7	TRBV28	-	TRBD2	CASSLSRTSPSSYEQYF	TGTGCCAGCAGTTTATCTCGGACTAGCCCTAGCTCCTACGAGCAGTACTTC
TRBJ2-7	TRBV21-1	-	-	CASSKGQVWVTRIQQYF	TGTGCCAGCAGCAAAGGACAGGTGTGGGTTACTAGAATCCAGCAGTACTTC
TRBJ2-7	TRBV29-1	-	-	CSVGGRTSSYEQYF	TGCAGCGTTGGGGGCCGGACATCCTCCTACGAGCAGTACTTC
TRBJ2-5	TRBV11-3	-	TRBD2	CASSPGGSGASQYF	TGTGCCAGCAGCCCCGGGGGTAGCGGGGCCTCACAGTACTTC
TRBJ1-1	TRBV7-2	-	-	CASSLYSVNTEAFF	TGTGCCAGCAGCTTATACAGTGTGAACACTGAAGCTTTCTTT
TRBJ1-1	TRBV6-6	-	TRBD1	CASRYDTGAMNTEAFF	TGTGCCAGCAGATACGACACAGGGGCAATGAACACTGAAGCTTTCTTT
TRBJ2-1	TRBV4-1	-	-	CASSPTLGTLYNEQFF	TGCGCCAGCAGCCCCACGTTAGGGACACTCTACAATGAGCAGTTCTTC
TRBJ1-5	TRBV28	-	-	CASSSFPNQPQHF	TGTGCCAGCAGCTCCTTTCCCAATCAGCCCCAGCATTTT
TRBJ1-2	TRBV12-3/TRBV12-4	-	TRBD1	CASSPPGTGRYGYTF	TGTGCCAGCAGTCCCCCGGGGACAGGACGATATGGCTACACCTTC
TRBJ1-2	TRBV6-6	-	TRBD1	CASRQTGTDYYGYTF	TGTGCCAGCAGACAAACCGGGACAGATTACTATGGCTACACCTTC
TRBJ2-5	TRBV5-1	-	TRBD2	CASSAGLGLETQYF	TGCGCCAGCAGCGCGGGACTAGGGCTGGAGACCCAGTACTTC
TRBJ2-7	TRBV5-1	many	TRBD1	CASSLYNWDRERNEQYF	TGCGCCAGCAGCTTGTATAATTGGGACAGGGAGCGGAACGAGCAGTACTTC
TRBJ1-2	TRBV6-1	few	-	CASSGARDGYTF	TGTGCCAGCAGTGGAGCCCGGGATGGCTACACCTTC
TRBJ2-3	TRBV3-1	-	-	CASSQTGSPPGDTQYF	TGTGCCAGCAGCCAAACCGGGTCTCCTCCAGGAGATACGCAGTATTTT
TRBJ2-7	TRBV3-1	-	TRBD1	CASSQEAGGQGIYEQYF	TGTGCCAGCAGCCAAGAAGCAGGAGGACAGGGGATCTACGAGCAGTACTTC
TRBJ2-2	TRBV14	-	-	CASSQGGYPGELFF	TGTGCCAGCAGCCAAGGAGGGTACCCCGGGGAGCTGTTTTTT
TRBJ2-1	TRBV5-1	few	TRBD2	CASRRTSGSNEQFF	TGCGCCAGCAGGCGGACTAGCGGGAGTAATGAGCAGTTCTTC
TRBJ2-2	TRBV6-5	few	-	CASSWGAEENTGELFF	TGTGCCAGCAGTTGGGGTGCCGAAGAGAACACCGGGGAGCTGTTTTTT
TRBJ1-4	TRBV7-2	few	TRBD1	CASSSFSTGGYRGLFF	TGTGCCAGCAGCTCCTTTTCGACAGGGGGCTATCGGGGACTGTTTTTT
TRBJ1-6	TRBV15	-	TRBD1	CATSRETGTSPLHF	TGTGCCACCAGCAGAGAGACAGGGACTTCACCCCTCCACTTT
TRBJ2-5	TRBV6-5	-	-	CASTPGYQETQYF	TGTGCCAGCACGCCGGGATACCAAGAGACCCAGTACTTC
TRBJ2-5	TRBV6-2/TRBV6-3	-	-	CASSQTRVMVATQETQYF	TGTGCCAGCAGTCAAACCAGGGTAATGGTGGCCACCCAAGAGACCCAGTACTTC
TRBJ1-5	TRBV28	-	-	CASSLVNQPQHF	TGTGCCAGCAGTTTGGTCAATCAGCCCCAGCATTTT
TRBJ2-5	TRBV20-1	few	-	CSARDGQETQYF	TGCAGTGCTAGGGACGGCCAAGAGACCCAGTACTTC
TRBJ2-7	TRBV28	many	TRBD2	CASSLAGGSYEQYF	TGCGCCAGCAGCTTAGCGGGAGGGTCCTACGAGCAGTACTTC
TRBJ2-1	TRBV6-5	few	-	CASSYSSGTKLYNEQFF	TGTGCCAGCAGTTACTCAAGCGGGACAAAACTCTACAATGAGCAGTTCTTC
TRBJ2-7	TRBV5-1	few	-	CASSFDRQEQYF	TGCGCCAGCAGCTTCGACAGACAGGAGCAGTACTTC